What follows are 13 T cell receptor beta chains derived from one specimen sequenced in a study of shared clonotypes between healthy human individuals. Terminally differentiated effector memory CD45RA+ cells were left out of the naive CD8 fraction, which was CD45RO-negative and positively selected for CCR7. The protocol was immunoSEQ multiplex PCR, while the TCRdb copy is restricted to in-frame clones and leaves out a portion. The sample has about 800,000 clones, about 96% seen once. The sequenced sample was naive CD8+ T cells sorted from blood. The receptors come from a man in his thirties or forties in good health.

The rearrangement uses TRBV2 and TRBJ2-5; 11 bases align to TRBD2. Germline CDR1 is SNHLY and CDR2 is FYNNEI. CDR3 length: 18 residues. V shed 6 bases, J shed 1 base, and the junction held 13 bases outside the gene matches. Here the CDR3 reads CASRGGLAGGWAQETQYF. In DNA, the CDR3 is TGTGCCAGCAGAGGTGGGCTAGCGGGAGGTTGGGCCCAAGAGACCCAGTACTTC.

The V call is TRBV4-3, the J call TRBJ2-1; D remains ambiguous. V shed 0 bases and J shed 6 bases, with 12 bases lying between them. This CDR3 is built from 15 residues. The germline V gene has CDR1 LGHNA and CDR2 YSLEER. This chain's CDR3 is CASSQDRGLVNEQFF. In nucleotides, the CDR3 is TGCGCCAGCAGCCAAGATCGAGGTCTAGTCAATGAGCAGTTCTTC.

The chain carries TRBV6-5 and TRBJ2-1; D is perhaps TRBD1 (5 bases). Germline V CDR1 and CDR2: MNHEY, SVGAGI. V lost 2 bases and J 5 bases, leaving 13 bases between the germline ends. CDR3 length: 15 amino acids. This chain's CDR3 is CASSYGHDSNNEQFF. As DNA, the CDR3 is TGTGCCAGCAGTTACGGGCATGACAGTAACAATGAGCAGTTCTTC.

The chain is built from TRBV7-8 and TRBJ2-3; D is unclear. CDR1 is SGHVS, CDR2 FQNEAQ, per germline. Trimming left V 2 bases short and J 0 bases short, with 12 bases between. There are 16 residues in the CDR3. Here the CDR3 DNA reads TGTGCCAGCAGCTTATGGGCCAGCTCTAGCACAGATACGCAGTATTTT. Its protein product is CASSLWASSSTDTQYF.

The CDR3 DNA reads as TGTGCCAGCAGCGTTGAACCCGGGACTTCCAGCTCCTACAATGAGCAGTTCTTC. This encodes CASSVEPGTSSSYNEQFF. J is TRBJ2-1 and V is TRBV9, with D maybe TRBD2 (6 bases). V was shortened by 2 bases and J by 0 bases, with 18 bases between the two germline ends. Germline CDR1 and CDR2: SGDLS and YYNGEE. The CDR3 covers 18 residues.

The V gene is TRBV6-5, the J gene TRBJ2-3, with D unclear. CDR1 and CDR2 from the germline V gene are MNHEY and SVGAGI. Trimming removed 4 bases from V and 4 bases from J, with 6 bases in between. CDR3 length: 12 residues. The CDR3 DNA reads as TGTGCCAGCAGTTCCGGAGCAGATACGCAGTATTTT. The encoded protein is CASSSGADTQYF.

The CDR3 sequence: CASSPPGGSGSTDTQYF. The CDR3 nucleotides are TGCGCCAGCAGCCCGCCTGGGGGTAGCGGTAGCACAGATACGCAGTATTTT. V is TRBV4-1 and J is TRBJ2-3, with D tentatively TRBD2 (6 bases). Deletions cut 4 bases from V and 0 bases from J, with 17 bases between. Germline V CDR1 and CDR2: MGHRA, YSYEKL. CDR3 length: 17 amino acids.

This sequence joins TRBV28 and TRBJ2-7; TRBD2 agrees at 10 bases. In germline, CDR1 is MDHEN, CDR2 SYDVKM. The CDR3 consists of 19 residues. J lost 5 bases, V lost 4 bases, and 20 bases had no gene match. The CDR3 here is CASSSPLPSGSDIPNEQYF. In nucleotides, the CDR3 is TGTGCCAGCAGTTCCCCCCTTCCTAGCGGGAGCGACATACCCAACGAGCAGTACTTC.

The chain couples TRBV29-1 to TRBJ2-3; 12 nucleotides agree with TRBD2. Germline-derived CDR1 and CDR2 are SQVTM and ANQGSEA. This CDR3 has 15 amino acids. V trimming: 7 bases; J trimming: 6 bases; junction bases outside the gene matches: 11. This CDR3 reads CSAVPSGRARDTQYF. The CDR3 DNA follows: TGCAGCGCCGTCCCTAGCGGGAGGGCCAGGGATACGCAGTATTTT.

A remark on this clone: This may come from a read error, since a much larger clone is one base off. V gene TRBV4-1 combines with J gene TRBJ2-5, with unresolved D. The end of the DNA fits TRBJ2-7 better, so the J call may be wrong. From germline, CDR1 is MGHRA and CDR2 YSYEKL. The length of the CDR3 is 16 residues. The CDR3 loop is CASSQVAVPSPYEQYF. In DNA, the CDR3 is TGCGCCAGCAGCCAAGTTGCAGTACCGAGCCCCTACGAGCAGTACTTC.

A single count supports this clone. One junction end does not reproduce the germline sequence, and a read error may be involved. J is TRBJ1-1 and V is TRBV6-1; TRBD1 matches 8 bases. Germline CDR1 is MNHNS and CDR2 is SASEGT. There are 14 residues in the CDR3. CDR3 nucleotides: TGTGCCAGCAGAGAAGGACAGGGCTACACTGAAGCTTTCTTT. This translates into CASREGQGYTEAFF.

This clone is a singleton in its sample. The V and J genes are TRBV27 and TRBJ2-1, with D perhaps TRBD2 (5 bases). The CDR3 is made up of 14 amino acids. Per germline, CDR1 MNHEY and CDR2 SMNVEV (reference sequence). The V gene lost 8 bases and the J gene lost 2 bases, with 13 bases spanning the gap. The CDR3 DNA follows: TGTGCCAGCGGTAGCGCAAAAACCTACAATGAGCAGTTCTTC. It is translated as CASGSAKTYNEQFF.

CDR3 DNA sequence: TGTGCCAGCAGCCCCCTAGCGGGAGTGGGCTCCTACAATGAGCAGTTCTTC. This sequence encodes CASSPLAGVGSYNEQFF. The chain recombines TRBV7-3 with TRBJ2-1; 10 bases map to TRBD2. Germline CDR1 and CDR2: SGHTA and FQGTGA. V dropped 5 bases and J dropped 0; count of bases not matched to a gene: 7. The CDR3 is 17 amino acids.